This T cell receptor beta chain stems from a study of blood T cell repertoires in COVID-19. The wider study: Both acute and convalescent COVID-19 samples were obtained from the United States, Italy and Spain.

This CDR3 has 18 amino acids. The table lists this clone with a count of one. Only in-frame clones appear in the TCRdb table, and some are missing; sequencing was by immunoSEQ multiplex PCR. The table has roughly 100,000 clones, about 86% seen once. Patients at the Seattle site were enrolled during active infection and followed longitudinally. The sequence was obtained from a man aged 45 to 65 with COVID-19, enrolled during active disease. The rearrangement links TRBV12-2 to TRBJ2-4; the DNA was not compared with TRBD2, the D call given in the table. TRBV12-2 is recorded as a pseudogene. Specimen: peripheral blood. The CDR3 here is CASRPGLAGDIAKNIQYF. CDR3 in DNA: TGTGCAAGTCGCCCCGGACTAGCGGGGGACATAGCCAAAAACATTCAGTACTTC.